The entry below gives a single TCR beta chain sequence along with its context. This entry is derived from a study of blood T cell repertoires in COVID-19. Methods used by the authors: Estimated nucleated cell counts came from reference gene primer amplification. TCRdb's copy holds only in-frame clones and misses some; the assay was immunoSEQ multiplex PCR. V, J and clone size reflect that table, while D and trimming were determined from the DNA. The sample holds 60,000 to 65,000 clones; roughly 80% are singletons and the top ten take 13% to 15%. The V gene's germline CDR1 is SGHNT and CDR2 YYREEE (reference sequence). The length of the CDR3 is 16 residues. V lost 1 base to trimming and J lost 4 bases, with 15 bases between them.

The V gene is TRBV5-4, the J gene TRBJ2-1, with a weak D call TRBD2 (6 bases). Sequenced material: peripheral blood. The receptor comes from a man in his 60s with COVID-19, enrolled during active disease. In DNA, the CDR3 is TGTGCCAGCAGCTTGCCCCAGGCGGGACCATACAATGAGCAGTTCTTC. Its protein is CASSLPQAGPYNEQFF.